This is a list of T cell receptor beta chains from one sample in a study of blood T cell repertoires in COVID-19. Clones were sequenced by immunoSEQ multiplex PCR, and TCRdb holds only the in-frame ones, with some missing. This table has 95,000 to 150,000 clones, more than 60% appearing once. Material: peripheral blood. These receptor sequences come from a woman between 70 and 85 years old with acute or convalescent COVID-19. Both conserved end residues are part of each CDR3.

v_gene	j_gene	CDR3aa
TRBV27	TRBJ1-5	CASSLVANQPQHF
TRBV28	TRBJ2-1	CASSSRSGTSVYYNEQFF
TRBV2	TRBJ1-2	CASSEDSGGYTF
TRBV5-6	TRBJ2-1	CASSLAGNWNEQFF
TRBV5-1	TRBJ1-1	CASSLEQNTEAFF
TRBV19	TRBJ2-7	CASSIQVLLEGSEQYF
TRBV2	TRBJ1-1	CASSLGTGFRAFF
TRBV29-1	TRBJ1-5	CSVHYKQVSNQPQHF
TRBV28	TRBJ1-2	CASTLPADYGYTF
TRBV5-1	TRBJ2-7	CASSLAFGAGGTYEQYF
TRBV7-3	TRBJ1-1	CASSLSRLRQGESGTEAFF
TRBV7-9	TRBJ2-7	CASSVGTSGIHEQYF
TRBV6-1	TRBJ2-1	CASSEAALAGNNEQFF
TRBV29-1	TRBJ2-1	CSVPSYNEQFF
TRBV2	TRBJ2-3	CASSEGRGSTDTQYF
TRBV6-5	TRBJ2-7	CASRRGRNSYEQYF
TRBV6-5	TRBJ1-2	CASSSGGSDYGYTF
TRBV7-8	TRBJ2-1	CASSFSGGANNEQFF
TRBV7-9	TRBJ1-6	CASSFRTGRYNSPLHF
TRBV4-2	TRBJ2-1	CASSQDPQREGYNEQFF
TRBV5-1	TRBJ2-1	CASSSSGSPYNEQFF
TRBV12-5	TRBJ1-5	CASGLVSRVDQPQHF
TRBV28	TRBJ1-1	CASSLGTSNTEAFF
TRBV11-2	TRBJ2-3	CASSSGTGGAGGRTDTQYF
TRBV19	TRBJ1-1	CASSMGLLTEAFF
TRBV19	TRBJ1-5	CASRFQESRNQPQHF
TRBV28	TRBJ2-7	CASRPGQGGVYEQYF
TRBV10-3	TRBJ2-2	CAIRGQGSTGELFF
TRBV18	TRBJ2-4	CASSPLGTGGENIQYF
TRBV6-5	TRBJ1-4	CASSYTGELYNEKLFF
TRBV27	TRBJ2-2	CASSLNRLAGGTGELFF
TRBV6-5	TRBJ2-7	CASKWGEGTYEQYF
TRBV2	TRBJ1-3	CANTDSISGNTIYF
TRBV18	TRBJ1-5	CASSPAGGGMGNQPQHF
TRBV10-3	TRBJ2-5	CAIMRQGGETQYF
TRBV25-1	TRBJ1-2	CASSAEWNYGYTF
TRBV5-1	TRBJ2-2	CASSSRTSGGSTGELFF
TRBV5-6	TRBJ1-2	CASTRQGLGYTF
TRBV6-2/TRBV6-3	TRBJ2-1	CASSYRTSGGNEQFF
TRBV12-3/TRBV12-4	TRBJ1-2	CASSTGFAYGYTF
TRBV6-5	TRBJ1-2	CASSSPAPRGGYTF
TRBV29-1	TRBJ2-1	CSVEKLAGTNEQFF
TRBV3-1/TRBV3-2	TRBJ2-2	CASSPKTGARNTGELFF
TRBV6-5	TRBJ2-2	CASRRGALNTGELFF
TRBV19	TRBJ1-4	CASSQQGEYEKLFF
TRBV6-6	TRBJ1-2	CASSHRLGGYTF
TRBV2	TRBJ1-6	CASSDGGQNSPLHF
TRBV25-1	TRBJ2-5	CASSEVYPSQETQYF
TRBV12-3/TRBV12-4	TRBJ2-7	CASSFSISEQYF
TRBV28	TRBJ2-7	CASIRDRGADEQYF
TRBV4-1	TRBJ2-3	CASSTNSVQGDWTDTQYF
TRBV19	TRBJ1-5	CASSIVRVEPQHF
TRBV11-2	TRBJ2-3	CASSLGATSGGSDTQYF
TRBV10-2	TRBJ1-1	CASSEPDRGRTEAFF
TRBV5-4	TRBJ2-2	CASSSKAGNRAGELFF
TRBV6-6	TRBJ1-6	CASSYGDYSPLHF